A selection of T cell receptor beta chains follows, all from one sample in a study of T cell responses to AZD1222 COVID-19 vaccine. Profiling relied on immunoSEQ multiplex PCR, and the TCRdb table lists in-frame clones only, not all of them. In the table there are roughly 70,000 clones, around four fifths of which are singletons. The sequenced sample was peripheral blood, obtained on day 0 of AZD1222 vaccination. The receptors originated from an adult in good health. The CDR3 runs from the conserved cysteine through the conserved F or W. A D gene is named only where the DNA matches it firmly. Clone size is given for some rows only: seen once, a few or many times, or a class if the clone is expanded.

clone size | J gene | D gene | V gene | CDR3 DNA | CDR3 protein
NA | TRBJ2-7 | NA | TRBV27 | TGTGCCATCCCGCCCGGGGTGACCCTTCCCAACGAGCAGTACTTC | CAIPPGVTLPNEQYF
once | TRBJ2-7 | NA | TRBV18 | TGTGCCAGCTCACCCGATGGGGAAATCTACGAGCAGTACTTC | CASSPDGEIYEQYF
NA | TRBJ1-6 | NA | TRBV11-1 | TGTGCCAGCAGCTTAGCCCCGGTTAATTCACCCCTCCACTTT | CASSLAPVNSPLHF
NA | TRBJ1-5 | NA | TRBV27 | TGTGCCAGCAGGACCCTAAATCAGCCCCAGCATTTT | CASRTLNQPQHF
NA | TRBJ1-3 | NA | TRBV4-3 | TGCGCCAGCAGCCCTACCAGGGTGAGCGGCTCTGGAAACACCATATATTTT | CASSPTRVSGSGNTIYF
NA | TRBJ2-3 | NA | TRBV10-3 | TGTGCCATCAGTGATAGAGGGGATACGCAGTATTTT | CAISDRGDTQYF
NA | TRBJ1-5 | NA | TRBV29-1 | TGCAGCGTTGGACAGGCTAGCAATCAGCCCCAGCATTTT | CSVGQASNQPQHF
NA | TRBJ1-2 | NA | TRBV11-2 | TGTGCCAGCAGCTTACCCGGACAGCTTGGCTACACCTTC | CASSLPGQLGYTF
NA | TRBJ1-5 | TRBD1 | TRBV7-8 | TGTGCCAGCAGCCAACAGGGGGCCGGCAATCAGCCCCAGCATTTT | CASSQQGAGNQPQHF
NA | TRBJ2-7 | NA | TRBV5-7 | TGTGCCAGCAGCCTTTTTGACATGACCTACGAGCAGTACTTC | CASSLFDMTYEQYF
NA | TRBJ2-5 | TRBD2 | TRBV7-8 | TGTGCCAGCAGCGATCGCGGGGGACAAGAGACCCAGTACTTC | CASSDRGGQETQYF
NA | TRBJ1-2 | TRBD1 | TRBV9 | TGTGCCAGCAGCGCAACAGGGGGCGGCTACACCTTC | CASSATGGGYTF
NA | TRBJ1-5 | NA | TRBV28 | TGTGCCAGCAACCACTCCGGGACACGGAGCAATCAGCCCCAGCATTTT | CASNHSGTRSNQPQHF
NA | TRBJ2-5 | NA | TRBV6-2/TRBV6-3 | TGTGCCAGCAGTCTCCCCCAAGGGTCCTGGGAGACCCAGTACTTC | CASSLPQGSWETQYF
NA | TRBJ1-1 | NA | TRBV27 | TGTGCCAGCAGTTTATCACCCAGCTCCACTGAAGCTTTCTTT | CASSLSPSSTEAFF
NA | TRBJ1-5 | NA | TRBV4-1 | TGCGCCAGCAGCCAAGTTGTGGCGGGCAATCAGCCCCAGCATTTT | CASSQVVAGNQPQHF
NA | TRBJ1-6 | TRBD1 | TRBV5-1 | TGCGCCAGCAGCGCAGACAGGGGGAATAATTCACCCCTCCACTTT | CASSADRGNNSPLHF
NA | TRBJ1-1 | TRBD1 | TRBV6-5 | TGTGCCAGCATTACGAACAGGGGGCGCACTGAAGCTTTCTTT | CASITNRGRTEAFF
NA | TRBJ2-7 | TRBD1 | TRBV15 | TGTGCCACCAGCAGAGATCGGGACAGGGTCTACGAGCAGTACTTC | CATSRDRDRVYEQYF
NA | TRBJ2-7 | TRBD1 | TRBV12-3/TRBV12-4 | TGTGCCAGCAGTTTAAATCGACAGGGCGAGCAGTACTTC | CASSLNRQGEQYF
NA | TRBJ2-4 | TRBD1 | TRBV30 | TGTGCCTGGAGTCAAGCAGGGGGCTTTGACATTCAGTACTTC | CAWSQAGGFDIQYF
once | TRBJ1-2 | NA | TRBV7-9 | TGTGCGGGCGGTCGGGACGGTGGGGATGGCTACACCTTC | CAGGRDGGDGYTF
NA | TRBJ1-1 | TRBD1 | TRBV5-1 | TGCGCCAGCAGCCGCCGGACAGGGACCACTGAAGCTTTCTTT | CASSRRTGTTEAFF
NA | TRBJ2-1 | TRBD2 | TRBV19 | TGTGCCAGTAGTACTAGCGGGGGGGTTAATGAGCAGTTCTTC | CASSTSGGVNEQFF
few | TRBJ1-5 | NA | TRBV4-1 | TGCGCCAGCAGTCTCGGGGGGGGCAATCAGCCCCAGCATTTT | CASSLGGGNQPQHF
NA | TRBJ1-6 | NA | TRBV30 | TGTGCCTGGACCTCCGGGGGTGTAGATTCACCCCTCCACTTT | CAWTSGGVDSPLHF
NA | TRBJ2-7 | TRBD2 | TRBV30 | TGTGCCGGCTTGACTAGCGGGGGGCGGGTGGACGAGCAGTACTTC | CAGLTSGGRVDEQYF
NA | TRBJ2-4 | NA | TRBV2 | TGTGCCAGCGCTGGCCTGGAAGTTCAGTACTTC | CASAGLEVQYF
NA | TRBJ1-5 | NA | TRBV4-1 | TGCGCCAGCAGCCAAGGTCCACTCCTAGGCAATCAGCCCCAGCATTTT | CASSQGPLLGNQPQHF
few | TRBJ1-3 | TRBD1 | TRBV9 | TGTGCCAGCAGCGGTACAGGGGATGTTGGAAACACCATATATTTT | CASSGTGDVGNTIYF
NA | TRBJ2-1 | NA | TRBV7-9 | TGTGCCAGCAGCTTACGCTCGCTCAACGGGGATGAGCAGTTCTTC | CASSLRSLNGDEQFF
NA | TRBJ1-3 | NA | TRBV7-2 | TGTGCCAGCAGCCCGCGTTGGGACACCGACACCATATATTTT | CASSPRWDTDTIYF
NA | TRBJ2-1 | TRBD2 | TRBV9 | TGTGCCAGCAGCGTAGAAGGACTAGCGCAATACAATGAGCAGTTCTTC | CASSVEGLAQYNEQFF
once | TRBJ2-7 | NA | TRBV6-5 | TGTGCCAGCAGTTTCCCCCTCCGGGACACCTACGAGCAGTACTTC | CASSFPLRDTYEQYF
NA | TRBJ1-1 | NA | TRBV7-9 | TGTGCCAGCAGCTTAGCGGCAGGGATGGAAACTGAAGCTTTCTTT | CASSLAAGMETEAFF
NA | TRBJ2-3 | NA | TRBV7-7 | TGTGCTAGCAGCCTCAGGATGACAGATACGCAGTATTTT | CASSLRMTDTQYF